This T cell receptor beta chain derives from a study of blood T cells in healthy people across ages (dated by TCRdb to between 2015 and 2017). Notes on the research overall: Template switching captured roughly one uniquely barcoded TCR beta cDNA molecule per two T cells in model experiments. Using deep sequencing normalized with unique cDNA molecular identifiers, the study measured how TCR beta repertoire diversity changes with age. Four age groups were formed from the donors: young (average 16 years), middle-aged (approximately 39), aged (roughly 59) and long-lived (about 80). To avoid experimental bias, donors of different ages were spread randomly across the sequencing lanes. Using the same blood draw, the study looked at two additional independent replicas of 1 million unique cDNA reads for two donors, one aged 18 to 30 and the other aged 80 or older. The study at large found these results: As age increased, observed TCR beta diversity per million T cells dropped in a roughly linear way, and a significant reduction was already evident by age roughly 40. A strong correlation was found between observed TCR beta diversity and the percentage of naive T cells measured by flow cytometry. The long-lived group showed more naive CD4+ T cells, fewer expanded clones and increased TCR diversity than the aged group, suggesting age selection. Estimates of total diversity from one million sequenced T cells were regarded as lower bounds and underestimates. Since profiling was done on bulk unsorted PBMCs, naive and antigen-experienced compartments could not be conclusively compared. The CMV infection status of donors was not known, potentially confounding age-related changes in expanded clonotypes.

For this clonotype: This clone's antigen is unknown. This may come from a read error, since a much larger clone is one base off.

Library method: 5' RACE. These reads were obtained on an Illumina HiSeq 2500. A second roughly 6 to 12 cycle PCR used a sample-barcoded 5' primer and a J-beta primer mix. A template-switch 5' adaptor carrying 12 random nucleotides introduced a unique molecular identifier onto each TCR beta cDNA molecule. Each sample yielded at least 3 million CDR3-containing paired-end reads. All of the RNA was converted into first-strand cDNA using the Mint cDNA synthesis kit, with a TRBC-specific oligonucleotide serving as the primer. Following uracil-DNA glycosylase treatment, a first 18-cycle PCR with universal primers M1SS and BC2_uni_R was performed on all cDNA. From the authors' description of their analysis: Normalization of each sample was performed by random selection of 1 million high-quality reads, each carrying a distinct molecular identifier. Reads sharing molecular identifiers were discarded rather than binned into consensus sequences. MiTCR, with a Q25 quality threshold and the strictest error-elimination algorithm, was used for CDR3 identification, clonotype clustering and error correction. A nonparametric unseen species model with Euler transformation was used to estimate a lower bound on total TCR beta diversity. TCRdb passed the public sequencing reads through fastp at Q25 and MiXCR, retaining productive beta sequences. Each CDR3 protein appears once, grouped with its most common genes and DNA. Clone size and V and J calls follow TCRdb, not the original study. The sample contains about 1,500,000 distinct CDR3 sequences, roughly 40% of them found a single time. The ten largest clones add up to roughly 7.7% of the sample.

The 39 donors, aged about 6 to 95 years, were systemically healthy Caucasian individuals from Russia. Each donor gave about 9.2 milliliters of peripheral blood, drawn into EDTA-treated Vacutainer tubes. Ficoll-Paque density-gradient centrifugation was used to isolate PBMCs, with at least 6.5 million per sample. Trizol reagent was used to extract total RNA from the PBMCs, yielding at least 5.5 micrograms per sample. The percentages of naive CD45RAhigh/CD27high T cells were determined by flow cytometry on a PBMC aliquot from every donor. For CDR1 and CDR2, the germline V gene (reference sequence) lists MNHNY and SVGAGI. The junction shows trimming of 6 bases on V and 8 bases on J, plus 16 bases between the germline ends. The CDR3 contains 13 residues, cysteine and phenylalanine counted. Of all the DNA, just the CDR3 is kept, 39 bases in frame from base 1.

The source of this sequence is a woman between 18 and 29 years old in good health. The receptor chain draws on TRBV6-6 and TRBJ1-2; matching of 5 bases hints at TRBD1 as the D gene. The specimen sequenced was blood. The DNA is as follows: TGTGCCAGCAGCTGTACAGGAGAGGCAGGCTACACCTTC. Translated, it reads CASSCTGEAGYTF.